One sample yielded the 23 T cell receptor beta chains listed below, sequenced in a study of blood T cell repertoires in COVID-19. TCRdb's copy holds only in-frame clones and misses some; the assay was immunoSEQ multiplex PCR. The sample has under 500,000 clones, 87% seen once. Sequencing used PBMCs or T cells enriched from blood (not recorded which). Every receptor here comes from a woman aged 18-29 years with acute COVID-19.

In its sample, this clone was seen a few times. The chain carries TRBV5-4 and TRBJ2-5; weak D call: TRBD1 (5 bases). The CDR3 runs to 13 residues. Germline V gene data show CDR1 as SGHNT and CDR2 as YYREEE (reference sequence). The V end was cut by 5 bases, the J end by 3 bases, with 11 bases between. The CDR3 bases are TGTGCCAGCAGAAATCAACAGGAAGAGACCCAGTACTTC. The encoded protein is CASRNQQEETQYF.

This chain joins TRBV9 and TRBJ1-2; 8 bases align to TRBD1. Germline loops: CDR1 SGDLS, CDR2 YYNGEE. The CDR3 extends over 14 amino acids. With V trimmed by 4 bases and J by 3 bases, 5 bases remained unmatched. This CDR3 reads CASSLTGADYGYTF. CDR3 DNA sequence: TGTGCCAGCAGCTTGACAGGGGCGGACTATGGCTACACCTTC.

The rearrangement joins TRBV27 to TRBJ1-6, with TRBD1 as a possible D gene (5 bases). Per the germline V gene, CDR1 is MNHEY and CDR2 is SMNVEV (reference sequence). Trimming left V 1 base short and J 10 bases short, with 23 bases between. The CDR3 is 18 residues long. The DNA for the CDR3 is TGTGCCAGCAGTTTATACACTCCGACAGAGAGTATTGGATCACCCCTCCACTTT. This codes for CASSLYTPTESIGSPLHF.

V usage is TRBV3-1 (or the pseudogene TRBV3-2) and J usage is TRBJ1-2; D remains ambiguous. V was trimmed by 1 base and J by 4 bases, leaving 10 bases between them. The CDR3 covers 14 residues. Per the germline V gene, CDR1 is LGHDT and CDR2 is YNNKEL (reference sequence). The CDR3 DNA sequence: TGTGCCAGCAGCCAAGTTGACACCACCTATGGCTACACCTTC. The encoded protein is CASSQVDTTYGYTF.

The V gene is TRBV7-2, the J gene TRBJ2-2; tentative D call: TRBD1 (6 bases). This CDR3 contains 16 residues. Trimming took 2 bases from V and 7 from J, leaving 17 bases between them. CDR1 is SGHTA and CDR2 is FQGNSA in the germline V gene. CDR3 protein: CASSLFSRGGGGELFF. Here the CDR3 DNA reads TGTGCCAGCAGCTTATTCAGCAGGGGCGGAGGCGGGGAGCTGTTTTTT.

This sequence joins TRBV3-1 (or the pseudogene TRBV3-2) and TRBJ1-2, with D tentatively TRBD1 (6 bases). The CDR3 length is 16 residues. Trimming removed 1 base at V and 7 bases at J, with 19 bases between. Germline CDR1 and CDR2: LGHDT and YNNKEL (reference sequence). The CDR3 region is CASSQGPHRELGGYTF. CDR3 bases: TGTGCCAGCAGCCAAGGGCCCCACAGGGAGTTAGGTGGCTACACCTTC.

CDR3 protein: CASKKQGPWNEKLFF. The CDR3 coding sequence is TGTGCCAGCAAAAAACAGGGCCCCTGGAATGAAAAACTGTTTTTT. This chain links TRBV28 with TRBJ1-4; tentative D call: TRBD1 (6 bases). Germline V gene lookup returns CDR1 MDHEN and CDR2 SYDVKM. This CDR3 contains 15 residues. V lost 7 bases and J 5 bases, leaving 17 bases between the germline ends. Full variable domain (missing parts from reference TRBV28 and TRBJ1-4): DVKVTQSSRYLVKRTGEKVFLECVQDMDHENMFWYRQDPGLGLRLIYFSYDVKMKEKGDIPEGYSVSREKKERFSLILESASTNQTSMYLCASKKQGPWNEKLFFGSGTQLSVL.

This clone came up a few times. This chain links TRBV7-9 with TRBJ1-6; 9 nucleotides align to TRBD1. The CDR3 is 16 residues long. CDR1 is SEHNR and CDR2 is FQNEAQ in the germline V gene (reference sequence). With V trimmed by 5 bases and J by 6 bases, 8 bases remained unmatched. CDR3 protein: CASSLSPDRGNSPLHF. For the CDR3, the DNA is TGTGCCAGCAGCCTTTCCCCGGACAGGGGTAATTCACCCCTCCACTTT.

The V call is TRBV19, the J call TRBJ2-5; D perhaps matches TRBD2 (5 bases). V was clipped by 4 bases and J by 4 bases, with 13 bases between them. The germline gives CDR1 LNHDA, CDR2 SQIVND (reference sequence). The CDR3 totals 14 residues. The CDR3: CASSSGLGRETQYF. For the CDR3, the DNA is TGTGCCAGTAGTAGCGGGCTAGGACGAGAGACCCAGTACTTC. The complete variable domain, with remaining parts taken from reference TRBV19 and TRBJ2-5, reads DGGITQSPKYLFRKEGQNVTLSCEQNLNHDAMYWYRQDPGQGLRLIYYSQIVNDFQKGDIAEGYSVSREKKESFPLTVTSAQKNPTAFYLCASSSGLGRETQYFGPGTRLLVL.

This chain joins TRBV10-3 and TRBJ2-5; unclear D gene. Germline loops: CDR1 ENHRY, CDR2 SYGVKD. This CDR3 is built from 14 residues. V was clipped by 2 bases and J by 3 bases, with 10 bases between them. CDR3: CAISERPGEETQYF. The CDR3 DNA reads TGTGCCATCAGTGAGCGTCCCGGAGAAGAGACCCAGTACTTC.

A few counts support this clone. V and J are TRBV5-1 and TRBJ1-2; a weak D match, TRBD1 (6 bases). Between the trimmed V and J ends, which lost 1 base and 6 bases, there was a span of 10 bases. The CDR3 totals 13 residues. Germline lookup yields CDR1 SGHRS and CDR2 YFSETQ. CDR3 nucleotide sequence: TGCGCCAGCAGCTTGTCAGGGGAAGATGGCTACACCTTC. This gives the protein CASSLSGEDGYTF.

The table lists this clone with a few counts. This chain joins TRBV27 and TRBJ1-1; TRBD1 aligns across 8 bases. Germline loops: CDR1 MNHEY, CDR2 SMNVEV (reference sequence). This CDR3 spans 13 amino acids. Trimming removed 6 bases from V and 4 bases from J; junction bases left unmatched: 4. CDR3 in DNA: TGTGCCAGCAGGGCTACAGGGGGCACTGAAGCTTTCTTT. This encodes CASRATGGTEAFF.

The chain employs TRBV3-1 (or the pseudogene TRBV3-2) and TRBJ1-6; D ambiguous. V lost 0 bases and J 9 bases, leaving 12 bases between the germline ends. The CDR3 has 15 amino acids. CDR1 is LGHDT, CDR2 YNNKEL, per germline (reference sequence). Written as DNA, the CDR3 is TGTGCCAGCAGCCAAGATCTCCGAGAATCTTCACCCCTCCACTTT. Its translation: CASSQDLRESSPLHF.

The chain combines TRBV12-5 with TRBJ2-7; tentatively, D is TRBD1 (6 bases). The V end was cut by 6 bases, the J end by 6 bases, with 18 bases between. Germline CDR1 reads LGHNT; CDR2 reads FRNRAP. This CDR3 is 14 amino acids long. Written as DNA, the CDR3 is TGTGCTAGTGGCCCGGACAGAGTGGGGGTCGAGCAGTACTTC. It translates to CASGPDRVGVEQYF.

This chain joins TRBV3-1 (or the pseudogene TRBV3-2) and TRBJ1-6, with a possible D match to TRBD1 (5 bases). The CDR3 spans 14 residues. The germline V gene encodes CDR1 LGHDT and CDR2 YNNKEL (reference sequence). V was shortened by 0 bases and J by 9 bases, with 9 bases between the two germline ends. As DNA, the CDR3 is TGTGCCAGCAGCCAAGATAGACAGACTTCACCCCTCCACTTT. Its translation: CASSQDRQTSPLHF.

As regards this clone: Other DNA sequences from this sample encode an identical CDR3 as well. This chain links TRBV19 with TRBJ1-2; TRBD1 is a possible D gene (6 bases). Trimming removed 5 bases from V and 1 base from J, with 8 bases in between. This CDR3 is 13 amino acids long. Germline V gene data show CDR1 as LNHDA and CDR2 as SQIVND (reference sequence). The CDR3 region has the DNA TGTGCCAGTAGTCCGGACAGTAACTATGGCTACACCTTC. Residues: CASSPDSNYGYTF.

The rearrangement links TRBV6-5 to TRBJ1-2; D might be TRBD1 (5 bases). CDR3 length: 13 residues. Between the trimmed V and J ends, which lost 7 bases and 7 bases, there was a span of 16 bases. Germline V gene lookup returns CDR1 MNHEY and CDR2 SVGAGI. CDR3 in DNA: TGTGCCAGCACCTCCATTGGGGGGGTTGGCTACACCTTC. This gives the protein CASTSIGGVGYTF.

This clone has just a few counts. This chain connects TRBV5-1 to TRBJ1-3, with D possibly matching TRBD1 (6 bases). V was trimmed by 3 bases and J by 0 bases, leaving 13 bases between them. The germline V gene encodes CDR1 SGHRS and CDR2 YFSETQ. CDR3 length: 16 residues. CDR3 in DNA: TGCGCCAGCAGCTGGGCTGACAGGACCTCTGGAAACACCATATATTTT. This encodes CASSWADRTSGNTIYF.

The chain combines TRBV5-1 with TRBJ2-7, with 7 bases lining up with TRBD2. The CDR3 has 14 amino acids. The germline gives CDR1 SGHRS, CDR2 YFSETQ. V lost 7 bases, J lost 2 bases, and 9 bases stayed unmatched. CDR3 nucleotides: TGCGCCAGCTCCCCGCGGGGGATCGCCTACGAGCAGTACTTC. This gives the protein CASSPRGIAYEQYF. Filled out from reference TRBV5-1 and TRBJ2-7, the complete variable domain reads KAGVTQTPRYLIKTRGQQVTLSCSPISGHRSVSWYQQTPGQGLQFLFEYFSETQRNKGNFPGRFSGRQFSNSRSEMNVSTLELGDSALYLCASSPRGIAYEQYFGPGTRLTVT.

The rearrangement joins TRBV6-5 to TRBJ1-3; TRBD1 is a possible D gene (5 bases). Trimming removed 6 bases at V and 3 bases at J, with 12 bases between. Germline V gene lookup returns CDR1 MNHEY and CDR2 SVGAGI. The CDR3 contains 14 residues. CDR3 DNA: TGTGCCAGCAGCCTCGGGGGGAGTGGAAACACCATATATTTT. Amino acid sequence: CASSLGGSGNTIYF.

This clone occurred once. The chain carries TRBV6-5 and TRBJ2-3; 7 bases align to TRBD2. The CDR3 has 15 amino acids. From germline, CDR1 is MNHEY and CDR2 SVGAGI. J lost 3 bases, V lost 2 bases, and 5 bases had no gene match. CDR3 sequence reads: CASSYHAGGTDTQYF. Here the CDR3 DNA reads TGTGCCAGCAGTTACCACGCCGGGGGGACAGATACGCAGTATTTT.

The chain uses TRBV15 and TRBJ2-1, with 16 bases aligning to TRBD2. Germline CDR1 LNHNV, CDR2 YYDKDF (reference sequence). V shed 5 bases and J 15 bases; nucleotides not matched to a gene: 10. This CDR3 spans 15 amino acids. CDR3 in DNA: TGTGCCACCAGCGGAGCGGGACTAGCGGGAGGGCAAGTGTTCTTC. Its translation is CATSGAGLAGGQVFF.

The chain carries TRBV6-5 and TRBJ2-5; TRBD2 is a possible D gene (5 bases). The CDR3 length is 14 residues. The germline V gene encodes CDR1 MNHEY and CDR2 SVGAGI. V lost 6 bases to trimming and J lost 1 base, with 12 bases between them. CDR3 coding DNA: TGTGCCAGCAGGCCTCCGGGGATCCAAGAGACCCAGTACTTC. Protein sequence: CASRPPGIQETQYF.